This passage covers 17 T cell receptor beta chains from one sample sequenced in a study of T cells in Graves' hyperthyroidism and ophthalmopathy (dated by TCRdb to the late 2010s). Libraries were prepared through multiplex PCR. The sample was run on an Illumina HiSeq 2000. TCR beta CDR3 regions were amplified from RNA transcripts. For the first round of RT-PCR on the TCR CDR3, the HTBI primer set was used together with the Qiagen OneStep RT-PCR kit. TCRdb trimmed the raw reads at Q25, called clones with MiXCR and kept productive beta chains. Rows are unified per CDR3 protein, each entry keeping the most common DNA and genes. This sample gives some 560,000 distinct CDR3 sequences in total; 14% of them show up just once. The ten largest make up approximately 14% of the sample. Sequencing was performed on blood. These receptors originate from a woman aged 40-49 years with Graves' hyperthyroidism.

This clonotype appeared many times. The chain carries TRBV29-1 and TRBJ2-5; perhaps TRBD2 as D (6 bases). The CDR3 covers 14 residues. In germline, CDR1 is SQVTM, CDR2 ANQGSEA. Deletions cut 3 bases from V and 4 bases from J, with 15 bases between. CDR3: CSVDRPGGVETQYF. The CDR3 DNA reads TGCAGCGTTGACCGGCCCGGGGGAGTAGAGACCCAGTACTTC.

There are many counts of this clonotype. The chain combines TRBV3-1 with TRBJ2-7; TRBD2 matches 10 bases. The V and J ends lost 2 bases and 4 bases, in that order; junction bases with no gene match: 5. The germline CDR1 and CDR2 sequences are LGHDT and YNNKEL (reference sequence). The CDR3 is 15 residues long. The CDR3 is CASSQLAGEEYEQYF. CDR3 nucleotide sequence: TGTGCCAGCAGCCAACTAGCGGGAGAGGAGTACGAGCAGTACTTC.

The chain carries TRBV6-1 and TRBJ2-7; 7 bases line up with TRBD1. Germline trimming cut 6 bases from V and 2 bases from J; bases unmatched to any gene: 10. The CDR3 loop spans 15 amino acids. Germline V gene lookup returns CDR1 MNHNS and CDR2 SASEGT. The CDR3 spells CASSIGTEHPYEQYF. The DNA for the CDR3 is TGTGCCAGCAGCATCGGGACAGAACATCCCTACGAGCAGTACTTC.

Many counts were recorded for this clonotype. The chain couples TRBV11-1 to TRBJ2-5; D gene ambiguous. CDR1 is SGHAT, CDR2 FQDESV, per germline (reference sequence). V shed 5 bases and J shed 4 bases, with 8 bases lying between them. The CDR3 is 12 amino acids. The CDR3 DNA reads TGTGCCAGCAGCAAGGTGGGAGAGACCCAGTACTTC. Translation gives CASSKVGETQYF.

The V and J genes are TRBV19 and TRBJ2-7; D remains ambiguous. With 3 bases removed from V and 0 bases from J, the gap between germline ends came to 9 bases. Germline-derived CDR1 and CDR2 are LNHDA and SQIVND (reference sequence). This CDR3 is built from 14 residues. DNA of the CDR3: TGTGCCAGTAGTATTATTTTGGCCTCCTACGAGCAGTACTTC. Amino acids: CASSIILASYEQYF.

The chain has TRBV20-1 and TRBJ2-1; 12 bases are a match to TRBD1. The germline V gene encodes CDR1 DFQATT and CDR2 SNEGSKA (reference sequence). The CDR3 spans 14 residues. Germline trimming cut 5 bases from V and 3 bases from J; bases unmatched to any gene: 2. The chain's CDR3 is CSAGTGGFYNEQFF. CDR3 bases: TGCAGTGCTGGGACAGGGGGCTTCTACAATGAGCAGTTCTTC.

This clonotype was observed at least ten times. This sequence joins TRBV28 and TRBJ2-7, with 10 bases that match TRBD2. The CDR3 is 15 amino acids. Looked up from germline, CDR1 is MDHEN and CDR2 is SYDVKM. J was trimmed by 4 bases and V by 2 bases; bases with no gene match: 5. DNA for the CDR3: TGTGCCAGCAGTTTACTCCGGACTAGCGGTTACGAGCAGTACTTC. Amino acids: CASSLLRTSGYEQYF. Full variable domain (outside the CDR3, taken from reference TRBV28 and TRBJ2-7): DVKVTQSSRYLVKRTGEKVFLECVQDMDHENMFWYRQDPGLGLRLIYFSYDVKMKEKGDIPEGYSVSREKKERFSLILESASTNQTSMYLCASSLLRTSGYEQYFGPGTRLTVT.

This clonotype was recorded at least ten times. The chain combines TRBV7-3 with TRBJ1-1; 10 bases match TRBD1. This CDR3 spans 17 amino acids. The J segment lost 4 bases and the V segment lost 1 base, leaving 9 bases of the junction unmatched. Germline lookup yields CDR1 SGHTA and CDR2 FQGTGA. The CDR3 region is CASSLNQGTGAGTEAFF. Written as DNA, the CDR3 is TGTGCCAGCAGCTTAAATCAGGGGACAGGGGCGGGCACTGAAGCTTTCTTT.

This clonotype was seen ten or more times. The chain links TRBV12-5 to TRBJ2-3, with 9 bases aligning to TRBD2. CDR1 and CDR2 from the germline V gene are LGHNT and FRNRAP. This CDR3 spans 17 amino acids. After removal of 6 bases from V and 3 bases from J, the junction contained 13 bases not matched to a gene. This CDR3 reads CASGFAPTSGPTDTQYF. CDR3 coding DNA: TGTGCTAGTGGGTTTGCCCCGACTAGCGGTCCTACAGATACGCAGTATTTT.

The CDR3 nucleotides are TGCGCCAGCAGCCAAAATGAGGGAAACGGCTATGGCTACACCTTC. Its translation is CASSQNEGNGYGYTF. The chain links TRBV4-1 to TRBJ1-2; D unclear. The germline V gene encodes CDR1 MGHRA and CDR2 YSYEKL. This CDR3 is built from 15 residues. Deletions cut 2 bases from V and 4 bases from J, with 14 bases between.

Ten or more counts support this clonotype. In DNA, the CDR3 is TGTGCCAGCAGTTGGGACAGGGGCCAAGAGACCCAGTACTTC. Its translation: CASSWDRGQETQYF. The chain joins TRBV12-3 or TRBV12-4 to TRBJ2-5; the match to TRBD1 covers 10 bases. V gave up 4 bases and J gave up 1 base; unmatched junction bases: 0. The CDR3 has 14 residues.

This clonotype was detected many times. The chain combines TRBV10-3 with TRBJ1-2; D gene unclear. The CDR3 sequence is 14 residues long. Per the germline V gene, CDR1 is ENHRY and CDR2 is SYGVKD. The germline V and J ends were trimmed by 7 bases and 4 bases, with 16 bases remaining between them. Here the CDR3 reads CAIKLDSGRYGYTF. The DNA of the CDR3 is TGTGCCATCAAGTTGGACTCTGGACGCTATGGCTACACCTTC.

The CDR3 here is CASSLVGQGALNEQFF. As DNA, the CDR3 is TGTGCCAGCAGCTTGGTTGGACAGGGGGCTCTAAATGAGCAGTTCTTC. V and J are TRBV5-5 and TRBJ2-1; TRBD1 matches 11 bases. The junction had 6 bases not matched to a gene; V was cut back by 0 bases and J by 7 bases. Germline V lookup: CDR1 SGHKS, CDR2 YYEKEE (reference sequence). The CDR3 is 16 residues long.

This clonotype turned up a few times. V is TRBV12-3 or TRBV12-4 and J is TRBJ2-1, with 10 bases fitting TRBD2. This CDR3 has 14 residues. J was trimmed by 7 bases and V by 2 bases; bases with no gene match: 2. CDR3 sequence: CASSLPAGGNEQFF. Here the CDR3 DNA reads TGTGCCAGCAGTTTACCAGCGGGAGGGAATGAGCAGTTCTTC.

This clonotype was observed many times. The chain has TRBV27 and TRBJ1-2; D ambiguous. Germline values: CDR1 MNHEY, CDR2 SMNVEV (reference sequence). The CDR3 is made up of 13 amino acids. V was pared by 3 bases and J by 4 bases, with 9 bases between. The CDR3 nucleotides read TGTGCCAGCAGTTTTGGGGAAGGCTATGGCTACACCTTC. It codes for CASSFGEGYGYTF.

There are a few counts of this clonotype. This chain connects TRBV24-1 to TRBJ2-1; TRBD2 aligns across 8 bases. Germline lookup yields CDR1 KGHDR and CDR2 SFDVKD. The CDR3 loop spans 14 amino acids. The V and J ends lost 3 bases and 3 bases, in that order; junction bases with no gene match: 0. For the CDR3, the DNA is TGTGCCACCAGTGATGCGGGAGGCTACAATGAGCAGTTCTTC. The encoded protein is CATSDAGGYNEQFF.

This clonotype appeared a few times. The genes are TRBV15 and TRBJ2-2; 9 positions match TRBD2. Germline loops: CDR1 LNHNV, CDR2 YYDKDF (reference sequence). The CDR3 covers 21 residues. V shed 0 bases, J shed 0 bases, and the junction held 14 bases outside the gene matches. CDR3 protein: CATSRDLPGLALLTNTGELFF. In nucleotides, the CDR3 is TGTGCCACCAGCAGAGACCTGCCGGGACTAGCCTTATTGACGAACACCGGGGAGCTGTTTTTT.